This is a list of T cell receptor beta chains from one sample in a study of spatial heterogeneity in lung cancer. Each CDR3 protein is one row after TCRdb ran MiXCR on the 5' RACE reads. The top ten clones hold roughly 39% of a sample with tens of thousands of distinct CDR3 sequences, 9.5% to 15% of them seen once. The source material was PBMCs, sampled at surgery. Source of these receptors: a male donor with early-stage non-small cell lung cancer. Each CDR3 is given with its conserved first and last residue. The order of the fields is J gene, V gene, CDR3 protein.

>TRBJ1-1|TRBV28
CASRRDSLNTEAFF
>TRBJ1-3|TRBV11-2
CASSFQGSSGNTIYF
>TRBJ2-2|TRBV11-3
CASSSGLAGENTGELFF
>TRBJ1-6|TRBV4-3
CASSQESVNVDSPLHF
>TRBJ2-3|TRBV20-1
CTPSQAETDTQYF
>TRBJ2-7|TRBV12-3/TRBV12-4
CASTPRGTGADEQYF
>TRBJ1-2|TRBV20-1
CSARDRENYGYTF
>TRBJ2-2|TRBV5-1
CASSSLGVNTGELFF
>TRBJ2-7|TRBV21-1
CASSKGLAARTYEQYF
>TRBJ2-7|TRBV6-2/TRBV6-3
CASRDVQGRSSYEQYF
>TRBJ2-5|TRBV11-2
CASTAGGSQTQYF
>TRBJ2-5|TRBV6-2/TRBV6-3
CASSPVGSTSGGETQYF
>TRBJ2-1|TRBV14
CASSQDRAGPYNEQFF
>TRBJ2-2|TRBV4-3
CASSQDEGLAEGTGELFF
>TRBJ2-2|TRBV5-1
CASSLDQGRTGELFF
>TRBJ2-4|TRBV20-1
CSAPTDSLKNIQYF
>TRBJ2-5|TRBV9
CASSARSLGPQETQYF
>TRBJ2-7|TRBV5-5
CASSPTGLEGREQYF
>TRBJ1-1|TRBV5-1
CASSLERVPAFF
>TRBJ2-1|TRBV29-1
CSGMGVAGASYNEQFF
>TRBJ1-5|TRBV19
CASSSTGYSNQPQHF
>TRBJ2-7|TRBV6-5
CASKDRANYEQYF
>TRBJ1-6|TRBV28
CASRLSGGGSPLHF
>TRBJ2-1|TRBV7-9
CASSSGTRSGYNEQFF
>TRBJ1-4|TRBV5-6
CASSLVGRTNEKLFF
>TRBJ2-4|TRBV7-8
CASSRGIIAKNIQYF
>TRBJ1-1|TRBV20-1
CSARDSGTGVTEAFF
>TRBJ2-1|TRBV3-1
CASSQWGLAGGLNEQFF
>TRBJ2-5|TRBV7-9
CASSLYMAGQYF
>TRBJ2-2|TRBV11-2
CASNTRGGKNTGELFF
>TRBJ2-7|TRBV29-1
CSVVVAGVYEQYF
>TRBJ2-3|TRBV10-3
CAIMGGLATDTQYF
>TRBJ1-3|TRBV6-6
CASSYTAPSQGNTIYF
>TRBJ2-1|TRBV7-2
CASSLVGGIEQFF
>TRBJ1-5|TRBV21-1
CASSRLNRGTISNQPQHF
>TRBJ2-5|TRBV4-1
CASSQGQGAWETQYF
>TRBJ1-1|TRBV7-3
CASSSQGNTEAFF
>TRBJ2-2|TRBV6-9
CASRDPNTGELFF